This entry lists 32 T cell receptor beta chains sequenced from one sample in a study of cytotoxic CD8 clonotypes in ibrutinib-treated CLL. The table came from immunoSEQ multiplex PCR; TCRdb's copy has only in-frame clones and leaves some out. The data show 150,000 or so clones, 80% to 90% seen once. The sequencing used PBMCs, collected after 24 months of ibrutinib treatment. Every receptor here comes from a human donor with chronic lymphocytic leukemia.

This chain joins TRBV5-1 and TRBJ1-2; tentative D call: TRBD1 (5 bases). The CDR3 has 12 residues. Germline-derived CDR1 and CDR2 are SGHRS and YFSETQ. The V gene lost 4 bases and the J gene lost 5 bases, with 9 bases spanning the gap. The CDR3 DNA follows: TGCGCCAGCAGCATCCCAGGGTATGGCTACACCTTC. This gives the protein CASSIPGYGYTF.

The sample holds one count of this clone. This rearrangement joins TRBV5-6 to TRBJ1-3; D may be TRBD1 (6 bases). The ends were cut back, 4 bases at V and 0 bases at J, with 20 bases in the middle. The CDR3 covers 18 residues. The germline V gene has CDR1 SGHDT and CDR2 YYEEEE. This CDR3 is CASSQGQAKKNSGNTIYF. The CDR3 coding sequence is TGTGCCAGCAGCCAGGGGCAGGCGAAAAAAAACTCTGGAAACACCATATATTTT.

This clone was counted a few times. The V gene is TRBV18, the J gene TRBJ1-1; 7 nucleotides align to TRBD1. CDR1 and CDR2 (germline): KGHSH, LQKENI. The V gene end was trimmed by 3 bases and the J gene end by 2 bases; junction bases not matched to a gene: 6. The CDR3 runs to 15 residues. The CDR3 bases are TGTGCCAGCTCACCGGGACAGAGCCCAAACACTGAAGCTTTCTTT. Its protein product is CASSPGQSPNTEAFF.

This CDR3 is CAIMGLLSTDTQYF. The CDR3 DNA is TGTGCCATCATGGGGCTGCTTAGCACAGATACGCAGTATTTT. The rearrangement joins TRBV10-3 to TRBJ2-3, with TRBD1 as a possible D gene (5 bases). The germline CDR1 and CDR2 sequences are ENHRY and SYGVKD. The V end lost 7 bases, the J end lost 0 bases, and 11 bases lay between the germline ends. The CDR3 loop spans 14 amino acids.

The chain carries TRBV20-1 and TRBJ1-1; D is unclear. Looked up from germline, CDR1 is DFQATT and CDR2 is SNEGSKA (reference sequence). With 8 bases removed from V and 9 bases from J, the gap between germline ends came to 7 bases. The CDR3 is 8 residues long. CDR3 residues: CSTMKAFF. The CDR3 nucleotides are TGCAGTACTATGAAAGCTTTCTTT.

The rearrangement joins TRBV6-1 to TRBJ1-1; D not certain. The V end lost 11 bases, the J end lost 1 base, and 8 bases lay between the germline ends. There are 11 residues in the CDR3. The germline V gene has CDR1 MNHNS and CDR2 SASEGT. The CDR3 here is CAGRSNTEAFF. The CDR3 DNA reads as TGTGCCGGGCGATCGAACACTGAAGCTTTCTTT.

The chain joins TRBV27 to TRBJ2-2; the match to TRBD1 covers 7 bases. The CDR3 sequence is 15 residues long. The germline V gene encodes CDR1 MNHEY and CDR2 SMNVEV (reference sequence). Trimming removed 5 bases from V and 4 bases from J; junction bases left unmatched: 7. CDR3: CASSPRWDSTGELFF. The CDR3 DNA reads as TGTGCCAGCAGTCCCCGGTGGGACAGCACCGGGGAGCTGTTTTTT.

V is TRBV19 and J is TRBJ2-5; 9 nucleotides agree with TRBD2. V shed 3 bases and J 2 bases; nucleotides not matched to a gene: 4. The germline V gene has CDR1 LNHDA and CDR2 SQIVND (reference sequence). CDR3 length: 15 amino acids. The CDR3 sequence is CASSIGGREQETQYF. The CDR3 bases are TGTGCCAGTAGTATCGGCGGGAGGGAACAAGAGACCCAGTACTTC.

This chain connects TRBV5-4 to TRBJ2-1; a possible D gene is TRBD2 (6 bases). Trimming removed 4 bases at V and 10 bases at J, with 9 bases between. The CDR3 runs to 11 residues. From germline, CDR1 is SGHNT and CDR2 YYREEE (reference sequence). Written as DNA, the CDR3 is TGTGCCAGCAGCAGACTAGACGAGCAGTTCTTC. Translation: CASSRLDEQFF.

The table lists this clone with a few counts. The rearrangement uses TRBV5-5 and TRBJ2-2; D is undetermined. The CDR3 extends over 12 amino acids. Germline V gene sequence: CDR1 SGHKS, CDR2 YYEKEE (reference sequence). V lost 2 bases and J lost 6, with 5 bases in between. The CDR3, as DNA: TGTGCCAGCAGCTTTCTCGCCGGGGAGCTGTTTTTT. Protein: CASSFLAGELFF.

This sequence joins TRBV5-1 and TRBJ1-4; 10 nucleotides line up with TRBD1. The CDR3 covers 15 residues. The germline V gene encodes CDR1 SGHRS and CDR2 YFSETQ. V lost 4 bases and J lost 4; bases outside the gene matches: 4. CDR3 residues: CASSGRDRGNEKLFF. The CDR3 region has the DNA TGCGCCAGCAGCGGCCGGGACAGGGGTAATGAAAAACTGTTTTTT.

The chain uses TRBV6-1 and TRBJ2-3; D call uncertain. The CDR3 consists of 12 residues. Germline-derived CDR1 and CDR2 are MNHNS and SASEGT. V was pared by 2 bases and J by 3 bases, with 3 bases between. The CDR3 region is CASSEQTDTQYF. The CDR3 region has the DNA TGTGCCAGCAGTGAACAAACAGATACGCAGTATTTT.

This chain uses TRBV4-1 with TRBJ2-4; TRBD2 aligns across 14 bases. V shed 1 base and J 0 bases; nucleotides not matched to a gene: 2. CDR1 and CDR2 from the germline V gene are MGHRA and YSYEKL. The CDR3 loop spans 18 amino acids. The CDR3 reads CASSQGLAGGRAKNIQYF. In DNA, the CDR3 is TGCGCCAGCAGCCAAGGACTAGCGGGAGGGCGAGCCAAAAACATTCAGTACTTC.

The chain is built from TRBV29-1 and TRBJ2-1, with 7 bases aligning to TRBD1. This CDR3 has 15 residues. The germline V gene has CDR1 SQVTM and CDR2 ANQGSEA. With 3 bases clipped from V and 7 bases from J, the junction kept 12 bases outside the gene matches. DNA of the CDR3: TGCAGCGTTGATCACCGACAGGGAAGCATGAATGAGCAGTTCTTC. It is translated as CSVDHRQGSMNEQFF.

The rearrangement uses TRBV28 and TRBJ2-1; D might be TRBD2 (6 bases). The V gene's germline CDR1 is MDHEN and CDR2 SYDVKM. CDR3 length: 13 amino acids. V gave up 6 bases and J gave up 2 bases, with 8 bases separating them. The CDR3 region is CASRGGTYNEQFF. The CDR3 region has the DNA TGTGCCAGCAGGGGGGGTACCTACAATGAGCAGTTCTTC.

CDR3 nucleotides: TGTGCCAGTAGTTCTCGGAGAAATGAAAAACTGTTTTTT. It encodes CASSSRRNEKLFF. The chain couples TRBV19 to TRBJ1-4; no definite D call. The CDR3 is 13 residues long. The V gene lost 5 bases and the J gene lost 5 bases, with 9 bases spanning the gap. Germline V gene data show CDR1 as LNHDA and CDR2 as SQIVND (reference sequence).

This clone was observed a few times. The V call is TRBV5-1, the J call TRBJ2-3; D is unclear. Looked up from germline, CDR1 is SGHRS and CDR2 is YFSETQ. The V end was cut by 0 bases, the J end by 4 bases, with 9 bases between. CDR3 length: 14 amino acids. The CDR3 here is CASSLGGRSDTQYF. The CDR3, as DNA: TGCGCCAGCAGCTTGGGGGGAAGATCAGATACGCAGTATTTT.

Here the CDR3 reads CASSLEPLDTQYF. The CDR3 DNA reads as TGTGCCAGCAGCTTAGAGCCTCTCGATACGCAGTATTTT. This chain connects TRBV11-2 to TRBJ2-3; no clear D. The CDR3 loop spans 13 amino acids. Germline CDR1 is SGHAT and CDR2 is FQNNGV. V was cut by 0 bases and J by 6 bases, with 7 bases left in between.

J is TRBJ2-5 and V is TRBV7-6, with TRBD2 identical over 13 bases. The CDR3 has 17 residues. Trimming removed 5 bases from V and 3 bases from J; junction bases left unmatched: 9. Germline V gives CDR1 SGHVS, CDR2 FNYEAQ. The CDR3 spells CASSSRLAGGGKETQYF. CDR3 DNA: TGTGCCAGCAGCAGCCGACTAGCGGGAGGAGGTAAAGAGACCCAGTACTTC. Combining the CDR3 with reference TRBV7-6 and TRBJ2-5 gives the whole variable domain GAGVSQSPRYKVTKRGQDVALRCDPISGHVSLYWYRQALGQGPEFLTYFNYEAQQDKSGLPNDRFSAERPEGSISTLTIQRTEQRDSAMYRCASSSRLAGGGKETQYFGPGTRLLVL.

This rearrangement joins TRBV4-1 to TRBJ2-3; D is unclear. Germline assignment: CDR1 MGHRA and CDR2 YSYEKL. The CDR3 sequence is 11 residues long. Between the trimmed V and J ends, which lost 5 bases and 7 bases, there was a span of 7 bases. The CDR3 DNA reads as TGCGCCAGCAGCTCGGCGTATACGCAGTATTTT. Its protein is CASSSAYTQYF.

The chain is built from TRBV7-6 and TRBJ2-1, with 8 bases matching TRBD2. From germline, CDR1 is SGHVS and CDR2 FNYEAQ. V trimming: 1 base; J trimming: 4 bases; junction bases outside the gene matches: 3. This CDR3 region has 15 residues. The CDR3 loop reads CASSLGVAGYNEQFF. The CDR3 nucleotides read TGTGCCAGCAGCTTAGGGGTAGCGGGGTACAATGAGCAGTTCTTC.

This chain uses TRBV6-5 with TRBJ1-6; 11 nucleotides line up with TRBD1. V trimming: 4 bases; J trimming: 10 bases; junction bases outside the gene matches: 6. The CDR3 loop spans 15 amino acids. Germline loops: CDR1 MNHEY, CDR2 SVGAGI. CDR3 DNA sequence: TGTGCCAGCAGTTTTGGGGGACAGGGGGTCTCACCCCTCCACTTT. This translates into CASSFGGQGVSPLHF.

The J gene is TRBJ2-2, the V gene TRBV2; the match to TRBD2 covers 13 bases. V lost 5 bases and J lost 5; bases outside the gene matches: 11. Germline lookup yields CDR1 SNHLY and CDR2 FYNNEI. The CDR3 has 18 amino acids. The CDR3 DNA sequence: TGTGCCAGCAGTCTGATCCGGACTAGCGGGAGTAAGACCGGGGAGCTGTTTTTT. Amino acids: CASSLIRTSGSKTGELFF.

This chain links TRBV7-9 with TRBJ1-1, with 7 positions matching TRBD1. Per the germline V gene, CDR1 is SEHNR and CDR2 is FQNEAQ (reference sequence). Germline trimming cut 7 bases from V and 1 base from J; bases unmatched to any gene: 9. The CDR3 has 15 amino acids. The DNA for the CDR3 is TGTGCCAGCACCTCGTCGACAGGGTCGAACACTGAAGCTTTCTTT. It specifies CASTSSTGSNTEAFF.

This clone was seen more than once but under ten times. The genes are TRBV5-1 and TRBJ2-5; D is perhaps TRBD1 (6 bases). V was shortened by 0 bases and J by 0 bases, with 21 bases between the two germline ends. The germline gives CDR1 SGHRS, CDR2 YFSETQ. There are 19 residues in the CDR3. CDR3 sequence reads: CASSLVGELGHADQETQYF. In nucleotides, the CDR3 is TGCGCCAGCAGCTTGGTAGGGGAGCTGGGACACGCAGACCAAGAGACCCAGTACTTC.

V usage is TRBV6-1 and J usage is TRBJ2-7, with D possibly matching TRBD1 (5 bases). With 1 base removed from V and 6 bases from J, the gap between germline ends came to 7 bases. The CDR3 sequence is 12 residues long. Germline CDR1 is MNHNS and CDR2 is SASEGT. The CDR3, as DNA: TGTGCCAGCAGTGAAGGGGGCCCCGAGCAGTACTTC. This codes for CASSEGGPEQYF.

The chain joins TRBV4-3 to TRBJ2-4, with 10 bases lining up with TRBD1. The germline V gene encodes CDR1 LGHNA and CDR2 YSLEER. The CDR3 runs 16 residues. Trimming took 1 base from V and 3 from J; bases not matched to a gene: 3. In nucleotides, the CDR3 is TGCGCCAGCAGCCAAGGACAGGGGGCTCTCAAAAACATTCAGTACTTC. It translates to CASSQGQGALKNIQYF.

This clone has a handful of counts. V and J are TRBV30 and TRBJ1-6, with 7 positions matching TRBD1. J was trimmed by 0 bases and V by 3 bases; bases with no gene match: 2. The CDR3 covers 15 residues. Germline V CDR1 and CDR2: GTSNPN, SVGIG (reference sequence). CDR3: CAWSRDSSYNSPLHF. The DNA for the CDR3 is TGTGCCTGGAGCCGGGACAGCTCCTATAATTCACCCCTCCACTTT. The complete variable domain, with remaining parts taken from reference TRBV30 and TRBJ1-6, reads SQTIHQWPATLVQPVGSPLSLECTVEGTSNPNLYWYRQAAGRGLQLLFYSVGIGQISSEVPQNLSASRPQDRQFILSSKKLLLSDSGFYLCAWSRDSSYNSPLHFGNGTRLTVT.

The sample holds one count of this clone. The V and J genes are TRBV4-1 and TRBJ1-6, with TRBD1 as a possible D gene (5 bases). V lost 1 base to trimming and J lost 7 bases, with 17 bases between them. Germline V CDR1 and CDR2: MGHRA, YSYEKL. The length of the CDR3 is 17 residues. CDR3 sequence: CASSQGGTGTSNSPLHF. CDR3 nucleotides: TGCGCCAGCAGCCAAGGGGGAACCGGGACTTCAAATTCACCCCTCCACTTT.

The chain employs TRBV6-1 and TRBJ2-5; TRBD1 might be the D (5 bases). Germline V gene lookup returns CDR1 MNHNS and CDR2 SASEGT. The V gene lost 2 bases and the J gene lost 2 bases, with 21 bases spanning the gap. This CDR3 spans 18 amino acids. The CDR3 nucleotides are TGTGCCAGCAGTGAACTTAATGTGGGCCGGACAAGACAAGAGACCCAGTACTTC. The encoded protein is CASSELNVGRTRQETQYF.

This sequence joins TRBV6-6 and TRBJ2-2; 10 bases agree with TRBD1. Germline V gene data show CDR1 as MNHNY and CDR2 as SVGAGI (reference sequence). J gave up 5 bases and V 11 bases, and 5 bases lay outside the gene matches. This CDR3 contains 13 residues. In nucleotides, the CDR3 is TGTGCCCACCGGGGACAGGGGACCGGGGAGCTGTTTTTT. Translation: CAHRGQGTGELFF.

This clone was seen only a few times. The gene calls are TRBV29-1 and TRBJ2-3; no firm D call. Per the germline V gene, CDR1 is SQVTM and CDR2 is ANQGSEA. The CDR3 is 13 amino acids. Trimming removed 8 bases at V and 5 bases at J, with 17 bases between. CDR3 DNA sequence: TGCAGCCCGACGGGCAACCACCAAGATACGCAGTATTTT. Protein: CSPTGNHQDTQYF.